The 10 T cell receptor beta chains below were found in one sample sequenced in a study of OX40 agonist ivuxolimab in advanced cancers. Method: immunoSEQ multiplex PCR; TCRdb's copy keeps in-frame clones and lacks some. The repertoire consists of 60,000 to 90,000 clones, with approximately 80% occurring once and the leading ten covering 0.35% to 0.45%. This specimen was CD4+ or CD8+ T cells sorted from blood, taken in a trial of the OX40 agonist ivuxolimab. The receptors here all came from an adult with an advanced solid tumor such as melanoma, head and neck, liver or kidney cancer.

The chain has TRBV10-3 and TRBJ1-1; D gene unclear. CDR3 size: 13 residues. Looked up from germline, CDR1 is ENHRY and CDR2 is SYGVKD. Trimming pared 6 bases from V and 3 bases from J, leaving 11 bases between. The DNA for the CDR3 is TGTGCCATCAGGAAGGTCGGCGACACTGAAGCTTTCTTT. Encoded protein: CAIRKVGDTEAFF.

The gene calls are TRBV11-2 and TRBJ1-5; D may be TRBD1 (5 bases). Germline V CDR1 and CDR2: SGHAT, FQNNGV. The CDR3 extends over 13 amino acids. Trimming left V 5 bases short and J 9 bases short, with 14 bases between. The CDR3 DNA reads TGTGCCAGCAGCATGGACAAGTTTCGGCCCCAGCATTTT. Its translation is CASSMDKFRPQHF.

The gene calls are TRBV5-5 and TRBJ1-1; the match to TRBD1 covers 8 bases. The CDR3 runs 14 residues. The ends lost 2 bases at V and 7 bases at J; junction bases unmatched: 7. Germline-derived CDR1 and CDR2 are SGHKS and YYEKEE (reference sequence). In DNA, the CDR3 is TGTGCCAGCAGCTTCGACAGGGGACGAGTTGAAGCTTTCTTT. As protein: CASSFDRGRVEAFF.

The sample holds one count of this clone. The chain links TRBV18 to TRBJ1-5, with no clear D. The CDR3 consists of 13 residues. CDR1 and CDR2 from the germline V gene are KGHSH and LQKENI. Trimming pared 2 bases from V and 5 bases from J, leaving 7 bases between. The CDR3 is CASSPIRDQPQHF. DNA of the CDR3: TGTGCCAGCTCACCAATCCGGGATCAGCCCCAGCATTTT.

This chain uses TRBV6-1 with TRBJ1-5; perhaps TRBD1 as D (6 bases). V lost 4 bases, J lost 9 bases, and 16 bases lay in between. CDR1 is MNHNS, CDR2 SASEGT, per germline. The CDR3 extends over 14 amino acids. The CDR3 spells CASSGTEGPTPQHF. The CDR3 DNA reads as TGTGCCAGCAGTGGGACAGAGGGGCCTACGCCCCAGCATTTT.

The chain has TRBV28 and TRBJ1-2; D gene unclear. V was cut by 2 bases and J by 1 base, with 8 bases left in between. Germline V gives CDR1 MDHEN, CDR2 SYDVKM. The CDR3 is made up of 14 amino acids. In DNA form, the CDR3 reads TGTGCCAGCAGTTTAGTCCTGAATAACTATGGCTACACCTTC. It translates to CASSLVLNNYGYTF.

The chain combines TRBV11-2 with TRBJ2-7, with no clear D. V shed 4 bases and J shed 4 bases, with 17 bases lying between them. There are 15 residues in the CDR3. Germline lookup yields CDR1 SGHAT and CDR2 FQNNGV. The CDR3 sequence is CASSSFDGALYEQYF. The CDR3 DNA reads as TGTGCCAGCAGCTCATTCGACGGAGCCCTTTACGAGCAGTACTTC.

The chain combines TRBV4-1 with TRBJ1-2, with D maybe TRBD1 (6 bases). The CDR3 is 15 amino acids. V dropped 1 base and J dropped 2 bases, with 11 bases sitting between them. Germline V lookup: CDR1 MGHRA, CDR2 YSYEKL. The CDR3 bases are TGCGCCAGCAGCCAAGGAGAGACAGGCAACTATGGCTACACCTTC. Its translation: CASSQGETGNYGYTF.

V and J are TRBV6-6 and TRBJ2-7, with 7 bases that match TRBD1. The germline V gene has CDR1 MNHNY and CDR2 SVGAGI (reference sequence). Trimming cost V 6 bases and J 6 bases; bases outside gene matches: 5. The CDR3 runs to 12 residues. CDR3 in amino acids: CASSGTESEQYF. CDR3 DNA: TGTGCCAGCAGCGGGACAGAATCCGAGCAGTACTTC.

The chain uses TRBV5-4 and TRBJ1-1; D perhaps matches TRBD1 (5 bases). This CDR3 contains 15 residues. Germline V gene lookup returns CDR1 SGHNT and CDR2 YYREEE (reference sequence). Trimming shortened V by 0 bases and J by 1 base, and 10 bases separated the two germline ends. This CDR3 reads CASSLGGGENTEAFF. The CDR3 DNA is TGTGCCAGCAGCTTGGGTGGGGGAGAGAACACTGAAGCTTTCTTT. Full variable domain (missing parts from reference TRBV5-4 and TRBJ1-1): ETGVTQSPTHLIKTRGQQVTLRCSSQSGHNTVSWYQQALGQGPQFIFQYYREEENGRGNFPPRFSGLQFPNYSSELNVNALELDDSALYLCASSLGGGENTEAFFGQGTRLTVV.